These 10 T cell receptor beta chains were all obtained from the same sample, sequenced in a study of metastatic and nonmetastatic thyroid tumors. TCRdb re-called clones from the PCR reads using MiXCR. The profile shows about 15,000 clones, about a third of them singletons. Thyroid surgery was preceded by no treatment in any patient. Sequencing was carried out using tumor tissue. All receptors derive from a male donor with papillary thyroid cancer or a benign thyroid nodule (not recorded which). Some clones in this sample may be carry-over from other donors' samples.

This clone was seen many times. The CDR3 DNA sequence: TGTGCCAGCCCTTCACTAGCGTTCCACACAGATACGCAGTATTTT. This translates into CASPSLAFHTDTQYF. This chain joins TRBV12-3 or TRBV12-4 and TRBJ2-3, with 7 positions matching TRBD2. The length of the CDR3 is 15 residues. Losses at the gene ends were 8 bases for V and 2 bases for J; bases not matched to a gene: 10.

This clone was observed at least ten times. This may arise from a read error, as a much more abundant clone is one base away. The J gene is TRBJ2-6, the V gene TRBV2, with no clear D. CDR1 and CDR2 (germline): SNHLY, FYNNEI. This CDR3 has 14 residues. Written as DNA, the CDR3 is TGTGCCAGCAGGACGAGCTCTGAGGCCAACGTCCTGACTTTC. Translation: CASRTSSEANVLTF.

CDR3 residues: CASSGGSTDTQYF. The DNA for the CDR3 is TGTGCCAGCAGTGGCGGGAGCACAGATACGCAGTATTTT. The V call is TRBV6-4, the J call TRBJ2-3, with D perhaps matching TRBD2 (5 bases). Per germline, CDR1 MRHNA and CDR2 SNTAGT. The CDR3 runs 13 residues. Trimming removed 4 bases from V and 0 bases from J, with 5 bases in between.

The genes are TRBV20-1 and TRBJ2-5; 14 nucleotides align to TRBD2. This CDR3 is 15 amino acids long. In germline, CDR1 is DFQATT, CDR2 SNEGSKA (reference sequence). Trimming cost V 5 bases and J 2 bases; bases outside gene matches: 4. CDR3 amino acids: CSAPGTSGGQETQYF. The CDR3 coding sequence is TGCAGTGCTCCCGGGACTAGCGGGGGTCAAGAGACCCAGTACTTC.

The table lists this clone with a few counts. The chain has TRBV28 and TRBJ2-5; 7 nucleotides match TRBD1. This CDR3 contains 16 residues. V lost 6 bases and J lost 5; bases outside the gene matches: 15. The germline gives CDR1 MDHEN, CDR2 SYDVKM. The CDR3 is CASRSHQTGARETQYF. In DNA, the CDR3 is TGTGCCAGCAGGTCGCACCAAACAGGGGCCCGGGAGACCCAGTACTTC. The full variable domain, with the rest looked up from reference TRBV28 and TRBJ2-5, is DVKVTQSSRYLVKRTGEKVFLECVQDMDHENMFWYRQDPGLGLRLIYFSYDVKMKEKGDIPEGYSVSREKKERFSLILESASTNQTSMYLCASRSHQTGARETQYFGPGTRLLVL.

The rearrangement uses TRBV5-3 and TRBJ1-3; maybe TRBD1 (6 bases). Being an ORF, TRBV5-3 has a function that is uncertain. The CDR3 runs 15 residues. Trimming pared 8 bases from V and 0 bases from J, leaving 15 bases between. CDR3 residues: CASRRGDTSGNTIYF. The CDR3 DNA follows: TGTGCCAGTAGGCGCGGGGACACCTCTGGAAACACCATATATTTT.

This clone is large (0.1 to 1%) by share. This chain connects TRBV12-3 or TRBV12-4 to TRBJ2-2; possibly TRBD1 for D (6 bases). V lost 5 bases and J 5 bases, leaving 9 bases between the germline ends. The CDR3 has 13 amino acids. The CDR3 nucleotides are TGTGCCAGCAGTGGGACACGAACCGGGGAGCTGTTTTTT. It yields the protein CASSGTRTGELFF.

The V call is TRBV4-1, the J call TRBJ2-7; the D gene is possibly TRBD2 (6 bases). Germline V gene data show CDR1 as MGHRA and CDR2 as YSYEKL. V was cut by 1 base and J by 5 bases, with 12 bases left in between. The CDR3 sequence is 14 residues long. The CDR3 nucleotides read TGCGCCAGCAGCCAAGCGGGAGTGGAGAACGAGCAGTACTTC. Amino acid sequence: CASSQAGVENEQYF.

This rearrangement joins TRBV2 to TRBJ2-1; TRBD2 aligns across 7 bases. CDR3 length: 15 residues. Germline V gene data show CDR1 as SNHLY and CDR2 as FYNNEI. Trimming cost V 1 base and J 6 bases; bases outside gene matches: 6. CDR3 sequence: CASSEGAGDFNEQFF. In nucleotides, the CDR3 is TGTGCCAGCAGTGAAGGTGCGGGAGACTTCAATGAGCAGTTCTTC.

About this clone: A junction boundary mismatches the germline segment, possibly from a read error. This chain links TRBV3-1 with TRBJ2-2, with TRBD2 as a possible D gene (5 bases). This CDR3 is 13 amino acids long. CDR1 and CDR2 from the germline V gene are LGHDT and YNNKEL (reference sequence). CDR3 residues: CASSQDWTGEPFF. In nucleotides, the CDR3 is TGTGCCAGCAGCCAAGACTGGACCGGGGAGCCGTTTTTT.